This T cell receptor (beta chain) was profiled in a study of blood T cell repertoires in COVID-19 (TCRdb year 2020). Context from the whole study: Collaborator samples came from the United States, Italy and Spain and covered acute and convalescent phases of COVID-19. Nearly every sample came with metadata listing a de-identified subject ID, COVID-19 status, age in years and sex. The samples were drawn from two sources: the first 160 participants of the ongoing ImmuneRACE study, and 950 to 1,500 subjects contributed by 6 global collaborators. The repertoires were released in a freely available public database intended as a resource for research on the immune response to SARS-CoV-2. The prospective study material was composed of cDNA or gDNA derived from T cells, B-cell-depleted T cells, or PBMCs. Where available, HLA class I and class II types were obtained from metadata supplied by the sample provider rather than from assay-based typing. The dataset comprised deeply sampled blood TCRbeta repertoires from subjects exposed to, actively infected with, or recovered from COVID-19.

As regards this clone: Its binding antigen is unknown. One base away there is no much larger clone; base qualities are not given.

TCRbeta CDR3 regions were amplified from genomic DNA using the immunoSEQ Assay, a bias-controlled multiplex PCR. Under the source paper's analysis protocol: The number of nucleated cells in each sample was estimated from the amplification of reference gene primers within the assay. To quantify the absolute abundance of each unique TCRbeta CDR3 rearrangement, sequence reads were collapsed and filtered. For each sample, productive Simpson clonality was calculated as the square root of Simpson's diversity index over productive rearrangements. TCRdb stores this immuneACCESS table with in-frame sequences only. Part of the clones is absent; in the studies checked, under half of the shortfall reflects unresolved V genes, and no reason is known for the rest. From that table come the V and J calls and clone size; the DNA was used to work out D and trimming. The sample profile shows 200,000 to 300,000 clones; approximately 90% of them were found once. The ten largest account for 6% to 9% of the sample.

The CDR3 covers 14 residues, taking in both the cysteine and the phenylalanine. This entry keeps only the CDR3 DNA: 42 bases, framed from base 1. The germline V gene supplies CDR1 SGHRS and CDR2 YFSETQ. At the junction V is shortened by 0 bases and J by 4 bases; bases outside the gene matches: 0. A second Seattle source provided samples from volunteer blood donors who had recovered from COVID-19. Collaborating institutions collected whole blood in K2EDTA tubes following their own protocols. Collaborator samples were shipped for TCRbeta analysis as frozen whole blood, isolated PBMCs, or DNA extracted from either sample type. General study outcomes and caveats: Clinical and demographic metadata were provided uncurated, with the amount varying by source and participant.

The receptor was isolated from a man aged 55 to 70 who had recovered from COVID-19. Sequenced sample: peripheral blood. The chain is assembled from TRBV5-1 and TRBJ2-5, with 10 bases in between that match TRBD1. The DNA is TGCGCCAGCAGCTTGGGACAGGGGGCAGAGACCCAGTACTTC. This translates into CASSLGQGAETQYF.